This TCR beta chain was sequenced during a study of blood T cell repertoires in COVID-19. Germline V gene data show CDR1 as SQVTM and CDR2 as ANQGSEA. This CDR3 comprises 12 residues. V was pared by 4 bases and J by 5 bases, with 0 bases of the junction left unmatched. Original methodology: Reference gene primer amplification gave estimated nucleated cell counts. Assay used: immunoSEQ multiplex PCR; TCRdb lists only in-frame clones, some missing. From that table come the V and J calls and clone size; the DNA was used to work out D and trimming. The sample records 290,000 or so clones, approximately 92% being singletons. Those who participated ranged in age from roughly 18 to 90 years and resided in about two dozen US areas. Either two negative PCRs, clearance, or symptom resolution qualified Cohort 3 donors as recovered.

Sequencing input: PBMCs or T cells enriched from blood (not recorded which). This chain uses TRBV29-1 with TRBJ2-4; 9 positions agree with TRBD2. This receptor was obtained from a woman aged 25 to 45 who had recovered from COVID-19. The CDR3, as DNA: TGCAGCGTTGGGACTAGCGAAAACATTCAGTACTTC. Protein product: CSVGTSENIQYF.